This TCR beta chain was sequenced for a study of blood T cell repertoires in COVID-19. Overall study: T cells, B-cell-depleted T cells, or PBMCs supplied cDNA or gDNA.

Original processing methods: Amplification from reference gene primers served as the basis for estimated nucleated cell counts. Profiling relied on immunoSEQ multiplex PCR, and the TCRdb table lists in-frame clones only, not all of them. V and J calls and clone size are given by that table; D and trimming were obtained from the DNA. The profile shows 220,000 or so clones, about 90% of them singletons. This CDR3 region has 15 residues. The germline V and J ends were trimmed by 5 bases and 2 bases, with 13 bases remaining between them. Germline V gene data show CDR1 as KGHSH and CDR2 as LQKENI. V usage is TRBV18 and J usage is TRBJ1-5; unclear D gene. Sequencing was carried out using peripheral blood. The sequence came from a man aged 60 to 69 with COVID-19, enrolled during active disease. The CDR3 is CASSSGWVGNQPQHF. The CDR3 DNA is TGTGCCAGCTCATCCGGGTGGGTTGGCAATCAGCCCCAGCATTTT.